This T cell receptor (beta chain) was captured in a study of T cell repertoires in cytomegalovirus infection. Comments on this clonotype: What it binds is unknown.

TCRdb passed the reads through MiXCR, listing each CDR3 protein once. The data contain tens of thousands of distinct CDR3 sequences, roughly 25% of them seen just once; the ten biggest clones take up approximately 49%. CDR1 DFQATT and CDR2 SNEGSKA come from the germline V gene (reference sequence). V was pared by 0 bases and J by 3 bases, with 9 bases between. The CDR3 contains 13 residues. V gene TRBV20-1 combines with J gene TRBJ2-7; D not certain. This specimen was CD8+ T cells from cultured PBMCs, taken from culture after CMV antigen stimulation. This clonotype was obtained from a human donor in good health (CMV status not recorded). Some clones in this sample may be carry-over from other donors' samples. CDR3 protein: CSARDRSNYEQYF. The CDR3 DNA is TGCAGTGCTAGAGATAGGAGCAACTACGAGCAGTACTTC.